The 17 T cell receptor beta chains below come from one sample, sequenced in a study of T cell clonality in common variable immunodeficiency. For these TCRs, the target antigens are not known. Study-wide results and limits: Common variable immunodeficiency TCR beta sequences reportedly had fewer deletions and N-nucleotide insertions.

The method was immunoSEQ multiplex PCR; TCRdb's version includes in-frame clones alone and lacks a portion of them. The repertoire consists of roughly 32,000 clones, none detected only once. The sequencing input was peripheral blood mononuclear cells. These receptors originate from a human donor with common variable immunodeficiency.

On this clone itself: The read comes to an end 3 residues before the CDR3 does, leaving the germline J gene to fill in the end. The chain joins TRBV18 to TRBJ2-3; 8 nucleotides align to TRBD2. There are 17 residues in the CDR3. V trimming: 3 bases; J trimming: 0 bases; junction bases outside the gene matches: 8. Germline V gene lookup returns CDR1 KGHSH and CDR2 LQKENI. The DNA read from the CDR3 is TGTGCCAGCTCACCCCGGACTAGCTACACTAGCACAGATACG. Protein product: CASSPRTSYTSTDT. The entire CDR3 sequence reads CASSPRTSYTSTDTQYF.

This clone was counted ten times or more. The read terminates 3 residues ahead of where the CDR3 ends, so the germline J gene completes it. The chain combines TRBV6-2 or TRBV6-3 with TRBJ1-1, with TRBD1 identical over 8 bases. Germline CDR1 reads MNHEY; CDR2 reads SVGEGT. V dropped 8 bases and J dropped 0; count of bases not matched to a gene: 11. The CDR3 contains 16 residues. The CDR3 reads CASCPYRGSLNTEAFF. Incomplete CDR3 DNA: TGTGCCAGCTGTCCATACAGGGGGTCCCTGAACACTGAA.

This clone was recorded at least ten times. The chain's CDR3 is CASSEADRNYGYTF. The CDR3 bases that were read are TGTGCCAGCAGTGAAGCGGACAGGAACTATGGC. The V call is TRBV6-1, the J call TRBJ1-2, with 7 bases aligning to TRBD1. The CDR3 goes on 3 residues after the read ends, and that part is filled in from the germline J gene. Trimming cost V 0 bases and J 2 bases; bases outside gene matches: 0. Germline-derived CDR1 and CDR2 are MNHNS and SASEGT. CDR3 size: 14 residues.

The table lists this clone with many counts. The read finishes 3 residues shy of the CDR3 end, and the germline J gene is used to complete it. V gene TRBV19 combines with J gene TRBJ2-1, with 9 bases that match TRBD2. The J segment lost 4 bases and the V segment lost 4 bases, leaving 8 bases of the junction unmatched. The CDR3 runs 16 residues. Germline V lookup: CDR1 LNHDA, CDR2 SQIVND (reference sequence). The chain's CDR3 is CASSNTGTSRYNEQFF. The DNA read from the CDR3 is TGTGCCAGTAGTAATACCGGGACTAGCAGGTACAATGAG.

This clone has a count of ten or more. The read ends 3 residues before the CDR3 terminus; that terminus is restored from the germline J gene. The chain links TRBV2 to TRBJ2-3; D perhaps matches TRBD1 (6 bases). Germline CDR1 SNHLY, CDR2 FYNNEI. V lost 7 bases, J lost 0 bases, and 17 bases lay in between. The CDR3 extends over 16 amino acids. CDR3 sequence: CASNDPRQASTDTQYF. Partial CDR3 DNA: TGTGCCAGCAACGACCCCCGACAGGCTAGCACAGATACG. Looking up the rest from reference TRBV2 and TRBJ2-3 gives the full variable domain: EPEVTQTPSHQVTQMGQEVILRCVPISNHLYFYWYRQILGQKVEFLVSFYNNEISEKSEIFDDQFSVERPDGSNFTLKIRSTKLEDSAMYFCASNDPRQASTDTQYFGPGTRLTVL.

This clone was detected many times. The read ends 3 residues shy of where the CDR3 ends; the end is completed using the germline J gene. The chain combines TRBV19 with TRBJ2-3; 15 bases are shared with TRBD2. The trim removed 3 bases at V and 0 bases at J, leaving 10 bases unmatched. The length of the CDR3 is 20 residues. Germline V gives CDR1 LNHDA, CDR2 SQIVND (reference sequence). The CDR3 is CASSMGTSGRTGKSTDTQYF. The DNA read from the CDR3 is TGTGCCAGTAGTATGGGGACTAGCGGGAGGACCGGGAAGAGCACAGATACG.

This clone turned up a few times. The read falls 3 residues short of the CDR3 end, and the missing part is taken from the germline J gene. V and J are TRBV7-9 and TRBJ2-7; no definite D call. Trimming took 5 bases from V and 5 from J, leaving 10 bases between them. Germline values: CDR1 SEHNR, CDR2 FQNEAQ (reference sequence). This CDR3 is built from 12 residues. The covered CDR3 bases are TGTGCCAGCAGCCAAACACACAACGAG. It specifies CASSQTHNE. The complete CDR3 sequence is CASSQTHNEQYF.

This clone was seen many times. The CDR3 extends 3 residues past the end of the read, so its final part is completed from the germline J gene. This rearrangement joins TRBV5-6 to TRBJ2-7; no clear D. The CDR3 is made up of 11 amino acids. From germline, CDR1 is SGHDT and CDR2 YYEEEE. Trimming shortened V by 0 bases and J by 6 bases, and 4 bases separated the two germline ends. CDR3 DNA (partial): TGTGCCAGCAGCTTGGGGGCCGAG. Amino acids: CASSLGAE. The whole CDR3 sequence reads CASSLGAEQYF.

Partial CDR3 DNA: TGTGCCAGCACCGTTGGTTTGGCAGGGGCGGATACG. Its translation: CASTVGLAGADT. The full CDR3 sequence reads CASTVGLAGADTQYF. V is TRBV7-2 and J is TRBJ2-3; D may be TRBD1 (6 bases). The CDR3 end is not reached by the read, which stops 3 residues before it; the germline J gene fills it in. CDR1 and CDR2 from the germline V gene are SGHTA and FQGNSA. V was shortened by 7 bases and J by 6 bases, with 20 bases between the two germline ends. This CDR3 spans 15 amino acids.

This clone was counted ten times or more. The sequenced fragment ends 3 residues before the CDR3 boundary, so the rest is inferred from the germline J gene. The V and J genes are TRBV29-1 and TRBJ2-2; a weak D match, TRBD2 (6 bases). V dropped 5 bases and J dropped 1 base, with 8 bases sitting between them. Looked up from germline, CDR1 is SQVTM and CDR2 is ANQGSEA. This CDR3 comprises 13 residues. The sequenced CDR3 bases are TGCAGCGTTTTGCGGGAGAACACCGGGGAG. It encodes CSVLRENTGE. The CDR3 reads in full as CSVLRENTGELFF.

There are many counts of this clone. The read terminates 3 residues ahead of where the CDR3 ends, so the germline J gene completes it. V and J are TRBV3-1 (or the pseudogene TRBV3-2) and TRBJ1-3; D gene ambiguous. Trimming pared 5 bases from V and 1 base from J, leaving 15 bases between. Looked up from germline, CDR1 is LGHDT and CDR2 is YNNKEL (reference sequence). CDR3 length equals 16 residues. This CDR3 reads CASSFLGIPSGNTIYF. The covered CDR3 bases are TGTGCCAGCAGCTTTCTAGGCATACCATCTGGAAACACC.

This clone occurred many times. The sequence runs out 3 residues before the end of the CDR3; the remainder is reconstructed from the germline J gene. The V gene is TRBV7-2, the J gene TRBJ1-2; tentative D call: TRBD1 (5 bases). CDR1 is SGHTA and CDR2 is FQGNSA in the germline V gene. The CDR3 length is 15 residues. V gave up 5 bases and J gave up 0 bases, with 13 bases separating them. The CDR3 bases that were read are TGTGCCAGCAGCCCACAGGCTTTTTCTAACTATGGC. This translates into CASSPQAFSNYG. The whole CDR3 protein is CASSPQAFSNYGYTF.

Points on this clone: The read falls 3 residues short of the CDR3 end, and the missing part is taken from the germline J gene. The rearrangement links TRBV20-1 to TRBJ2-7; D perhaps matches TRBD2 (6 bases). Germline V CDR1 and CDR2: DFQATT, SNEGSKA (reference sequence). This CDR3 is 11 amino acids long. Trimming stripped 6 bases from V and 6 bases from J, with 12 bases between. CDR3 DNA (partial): TGCAGTGCACGCCCCGGGGGCGAG. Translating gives CSARPGGE. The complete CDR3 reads CSARPGGEQYF.

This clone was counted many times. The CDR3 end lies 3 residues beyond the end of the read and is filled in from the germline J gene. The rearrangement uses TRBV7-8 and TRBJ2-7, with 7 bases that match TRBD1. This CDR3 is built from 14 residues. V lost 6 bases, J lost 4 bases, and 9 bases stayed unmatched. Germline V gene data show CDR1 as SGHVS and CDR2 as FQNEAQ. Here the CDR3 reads CASSSSGTAYEQYF. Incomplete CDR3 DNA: TGTGCCAGCAGTTCTTCCGGGACAGCATACGAG.

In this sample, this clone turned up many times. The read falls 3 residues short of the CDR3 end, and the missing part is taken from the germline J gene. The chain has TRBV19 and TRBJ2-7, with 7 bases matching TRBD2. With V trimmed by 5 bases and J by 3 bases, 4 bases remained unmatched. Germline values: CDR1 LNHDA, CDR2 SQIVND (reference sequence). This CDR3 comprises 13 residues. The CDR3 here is CASSAGESYEQYF. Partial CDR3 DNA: TGTGCCAGTAGTGCGGGGGAGAGCTACGAG.

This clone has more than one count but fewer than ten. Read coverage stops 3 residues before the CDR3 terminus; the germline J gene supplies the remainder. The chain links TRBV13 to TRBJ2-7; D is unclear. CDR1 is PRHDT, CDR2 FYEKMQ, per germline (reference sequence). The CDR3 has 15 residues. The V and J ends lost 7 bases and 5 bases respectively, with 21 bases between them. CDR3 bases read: TGTGCCAGCACCGCCCCCATGTCAGGCTTGAACGAG. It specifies CASTAPMSGLNE. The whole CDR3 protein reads CASTAPMSGLNEQYF.

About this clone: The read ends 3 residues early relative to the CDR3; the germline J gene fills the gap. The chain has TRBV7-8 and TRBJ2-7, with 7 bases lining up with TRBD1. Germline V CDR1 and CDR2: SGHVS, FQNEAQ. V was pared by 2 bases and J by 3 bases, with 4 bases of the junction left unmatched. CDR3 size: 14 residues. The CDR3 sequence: CASSLTGALYEQYF. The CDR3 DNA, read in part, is TGTGCCAGCAGCTTAACAGGGGCCCTCTACGAG.